Each of the 24 T cell receptor beta chains below was sequenced from the same sample in a study of CD8 T cells in Susac syndrome. With random hexamers, 0.5 to 1 ug RNA was reverse transcribed. TCRdb recomputed calls from the immunoSEQ multiplex PCR reads with MiXCR, one row per CDR3 protein. There are 55,000 to 80,000 distinct CDR3 sequences in the sample; 93% occur only once, and approximately 0.15% lies in the top ten. Sequenced sample: CD4+ T cells from PBMCs. These receptors all come from a human donor with Susac syndrome.

This chain connects TRBV20-1 to TRBJ2-5, with D hard to call. Per germline, CDR1 DFQATT and CDR2 SNEGSKA (reference sequence). The CDR3 extends over 15 amino acids. V gave up 3 bases and J gave up 4 bases, with 18 bases separating them. CDR3 DNA sequence: TGCAGTGCTAGGTCGCGTTTAGATAGTGGAGAGACCCAGTACTTC. Translating it yields CSARSRLDSGETQYF.

J is TRBJ2-6 and V is TRBV9; 7 bases agree with TRBD1. Germline loops: CDR1 SGDLS, CDR2 YYNGEE. V lost 8 bases and J lost 1; bases outside the gene matches: 6. The CDR3 contains 15 residues. The CDR3 sequence is CASGTANSGANVLTF. The CDR3 DNA reads TGTGCCAGTGGGACAGCAAATTCTGGGGCCAACGTCCTGACTTTC.

This chain uses TRBV7-9 with TRBJ1-5; a weak D match, TRBD1 (5 bases). This CDR3 spans 14 amino acids. Germline values: CDR1 SEHNR, CDR2 FQNEAQ (reference sequence). V shed 5 bases and J shed 4 bases, with 12 bases lying between them. The CDR3 nucleotides are TGTGCCAGCAGCCAAAGTGGGGGTAATCAGCCCCAGCATTTT. Encoded protein: CASSQSGGNQPQHF.

J is TRBJ1-1 and V is TRBV6-5; D gene unclear. Germline CDR1 and CDR2: MNHEY and SVGAGI. Trimming removed 0 bases at V and 0 bases at J, with 8 bases between. This CDR3 has 15 amino acids. CDR3 region: CASSYSGGLNTEAFF. The CDR3 region has the DNA TGTGCCAGCAGTTACTCAGGAGGATTGAACACTGAAGCTTTCTTT.

The CDR3 here is CASSPAGTRDNEQFF. The CDR3 DNA is TGTGCCAGCTCACCCGCAGGGACACGAGACAATGAGCAGTTCTTC. The chain couples TRBV18 to TRBJ2-1, with a weak D call TRBD1 (6 bases). The CDR3 consists of 15 residues. Germline lookup yields CDR1 KGHSH and CDR2 LQKENI. V shed 3 bases and J shed 5 bases, with 14 bases lying between them.

The rearrangement joins TRBV5-1 to TRBJ2-5; D gene unclear. CDR3 size: 12 residues. V lost 2 bases and J 5 bases, leaving 7 bases between the germline ends. CDR1 is SGHRS and CDR2 is YFSETQ in the germline V gene. CDR3 DNA sequence: TGCGCCAGCAGCTTATTTGGGGAGACCCAGTACTTC. It yields the protein CASSLFGETQYF.

V is TRBV7-2 and J is TRBJ1-2, with a weak D call TRBD1 (5 bases). The CDR3 covers 14 residues. The ends were cut back, 1 base at V and 4 bases at J, with 10 bases in the middle. CDR1 is SGHTA, CDR2 FQGNSA, per germline. The CDR3 loop reads CASSLDQGFYGYTF. The CDR3 DNA reads TGTGCCAGCAGCTTAGACCAGGGATTCTATGGCTACACCTTC.

The chain couples TRBV19 to TRBJ2-3; 15 nucleotides agree with TRBD2. V lost 5 bases and J lost 2; bases outside the gene matches: 11. CDR1 is LNHDA and CDR2 is SQIVND in the germline V gene (reference sequence). The CDR3 extends over 19 amino acids. This CDR3 is CASSGGLAGGTPSTDTQYF. In nucleotides, the CDR3 is TGTGCCAGTAGTGGCGGACTAGCGGGGGGGACCCCTTCCACAGATACGCAGTATTTT.

The CDR3 here is CSARAGTSGGADTQYF. CDR3 DNA sequence: TGCAGTGCTAGGGCCGGGACTAGCGGGGGGGCAGATACGCAGTATTTT. J is TRBJ2-3 and V is TRBV20-1; 16 bases map to TRBD2. CDR3 length: 16 amino acids. Losses at the gene ends were 3 bases for V and 4 bases for J; bases not matched to a gene: 4. Germline V lookup: CDR1 DFQATT, CDR2 SNEGSKA (reference sequence).

A single count supports this clonotype. The V gene is TRBV6-2 or TRBV6-3, the J gene TRBJ2-1; D may be TRBD2 (5 bases). Trimming cost V 4 bases and J 4 bases, with 11 bases left between them. The V gene's germline CDR1 is MNHEY and CDR2 SVGEGT. There are 14 residues in the CDR3. The CDR3 protein is CASSSSPFYNEQFF. The CDR3 DNA is TGTGCCAGCAGTTCTAGCCCCTTTTACAATGAGCAGTTCTTC.

This rearrangement joins TRBV5-1 to TRBJ2-2, with no clear D. The CDR3 is 14 amino acids. The V and J ends lost 4 bases and 7 bases respectively, with 14 bases between them. Germline lookup yields CDR1 SGHRS and CDR2 YFSETQ. CDR3 region: CASSPGVLRGELFF. The CDR3 DNA is TGCGCCAGCAGCCCTGGGGTCCTTCGCGGGGAGCTGTTTTTT.

This clonotype turned up a few times. The chain employs TRBV7-9 and TRBJ1-1; no reliable D call. This CDR3 region has 14 residues. V lost 4 bases, J lost 1 base, and 10 bases lay in between. Germline CDR1 reads SEHNR; CDR2 reads FQNEAQ (reference sequence). This chain's CDR3 is CASSSGSWNTEAFF. Written as DNA, the CDR3 is TGTGCCAGCAGCTCCGGGAGTTGGAACACTGAAGCTTTCTTT. Looking up the rest from reference TRBV7-9 and TRBJ1-1 gives the full variable domain: DTGVSQNPRHKITKRGQNVTFRCDPISEHNRLYWYRQTLGQGPEFLTYFQNEAQLEKSRLLSDRFSAERPKGSFSTLEIQRTEQGDSAMYLCASSSGSWNTEAFFGQGTRLTVV.

The sample holds a few counts of this clonotype. The CDR3 nucleotides read TGTGCCAGCAGGCGACAGGGGATTAACTATGGCTACACCTTC. Protein product: CASRRQGINYGYTF. The V call is TRBV6-2 or TRBV6-3, the J call TRBJ1-2; 8 nucleotides line up with TRBD1. Trimming cost V 6 bases and J 1 base; bases outside gene matches: 4. The V gene's germline CDR1 is MNHEY and CDR2 SVGEGT. CDR3 length equals 14 residues.

V and J are TRBV25-1 and TRBJ2-3; 8 nucleotides line up with TRBD2. Germline CDR1 is MGHDK and CDR2 is SYGVNS. J was trimmed by 0 bases and V by 5 bases; bases with no gene match: 7. The CDR3 is 16 amino acids. The CDR3 coding sequence is TGTGCCAGCAGTCGGAGGGCTAGCGGGAGCACAGATACGCAGTATTTT. Amino acid sequence: CASSRRASGSTDTQYF.

The CDR3 coding sequence is TGTGCCAGCAGCCATGGGGGGCTTGGTTCACCCCTCCACTTT. Protein sequence: CASSHGGLGSPLHF. V is TRBV7-3 and J is TRBJ1-6; D might be TRBD1 (6 bases). Germline V gene sequence: CDR1 SGHTA, CDR2 FQGTGA. The CDR3 covers 14 residues. The V and J ends lost 5 bases and 9 bases respectively, with 14 bases between them.

V usage is TRBV7-9 and J usage is TRBJ2-5; D call uncertain. Deletions cut 2 bases from V and 1 base from J, with 8 bases between. The CDR3 sequence is 14 residues long. The germline V gene has CDR1 SEHNR and CDR2 FQNEAQ (reference sequence). The CDR3 spells CASSLRTLQETQYF. The CDR3 DNA follows: TGTGCCAGCAGCTTAAGAACCCTCCAAGAGACCCAGTACTTC.

The chain uses TRBV30 and TRBJ1-1; D uncertain. Trimming cost V 3 bases and J 3 bases, with 11 bases left between them. The germline V gene has CDR1 GTSNPN and CDR2 SVGIG (reference sequence). The CDR3 totals 13 residues. The CDR3 DNA reads TGTGCCTGGAGCGGGCAGGCTTACACTGAAGCTTTCTTT. It codes for CAWSGQAYTEAFF.

The CDR3 nucleotides are TGTGCCAGCAGCTCCGGGGGAGGGGTACACAATGAGCAGTTCTTC. Amino acid sequence: CASSSGGGVHNEQFF. The chain combines TRBV7-2 with TRBJ2-1; 7 nucleotides line up with TRBD2. The CDR3 contains 15 residues. V lost 4 bases and J lost 5; bases outside the gene matches: 8. Germline CDR1 SGHTA, CDR2 FQGNSA. Full variable domain (rest looked up from reference TRBV7-2 and TRBJ2-1): GAGVSQSPSNKVTEKGKDVELRCDPISGHTALYWYRQSLGQGLEFLIYFQGNSAPDKSGLPSDRFSAERTGGSVSTLTIQRTQQEDSAVYLCASSSGGGVHNEQFFGPGTRLTVL.

The rearrangement links TRBV5-4 to TRBJ2-5, with TRBD1 as a possible D gene (5 bases). From germline, CDR1 is SGHNT and CDR2 YYREEE (reference sequence). V dropped 3 bases and J dropped 0 bases, with 12 bases sitting between them. This CDR3 region has 15 residues. Written as DNA, the CDR3 is TGTGCCAGCAGCTCCCCCCTAGGGGACCAAGAGACCCAGTACTTC. It encodes CASSSPLGDQETQYF.

The J gene is TRBJ1-2, the V gene TRBV11-3, with 10 bases lining up with TRBD1. Per germline, CDR1 SGHNT and CDR2 YENEEA. The CDR3 totals 14 residues. With V trimmed by 5 bases and J by 3 bases, 3 bases remained unmatched. CDR3 region: CASSRGTGDYGYTF. CDR3 DNA: TGTGCCAGCAGCCGCGGGACAGGGGACTATGGCTACACCTTC. Full variable domain (remainder filled in from reference TRBV11-3 and TRBJ1-2): EAGVVQSPRYKIIEKKQPVAFWCNPISGHNTLYWYLQNLGQGPELLIRYENEEAVDDSQLPKDRFSAERLKGVDSTLKIQPAELGDSAVYLCASSRGTGDYGYTFGSGTRLTVV.

This sequence joins TRBV4-2 and TRBJ2-3; tentatively, D is TRBD1 (6 bases). In germline, CDR1 is LGHNA, CDR2 YNFKEQ. The CDR3 consists of 18 residues. Deletions cut 0 bases from V and 0 bases from J, with 16 bases between. The CDR3 spells CASSQDLWGQESTDTQYF. CDR3 in DNA: TGTGCCAGCAGCCAAGATTTGTGGGGACAAGAGAGCACAGATACGCAGTATTTT.

The chain is built from TRBV28 and TRBJ1-1; possibly TRBD1 for D (5 bases). CDR1 MDHEN and CDR2 SYDVKM come from the germline V gene. The CDR3 runs 12 residues. V dropped 8 bases and J dropped 5 bases, with 12 bases sitting between them. The CDR3 spells CASAQGRTEAFF. DNA of the CDR3: TGTGCCAGCGCCCAGGGCCGAACTGAAGCTTTCTTT.

V is TRBV20-1 and J is TRBJ2-3; the match to TRBD1 covers 7 bases. Unmatched junction bases numbered 9, after V lost 4 bases and J lost 2 bases. Germline V gene sequence: CDR1 DFQATT, CDR2 SNEGSKA (reference sequence). The CDR3 consists of 15 residues. CDR3: CSAIQGRRPTDTQYF. The CDR3 bases are TGCAGTGCTATACAGGGGCGACGACCCACAGATACGCAGTATTTT.

The CDR3 reads CSARVSGGANEQFF. The CDR3 DNA reads as TGCAGTGCTAGAGTGAGCGGGGGGGCCAATGAGCAGTTCTTC. The J gene is TRBJ2-1, the V gene TRBV20-1; TRBD2 agrees at 10 bases. This CDR3 spans 14 amino acids. Trimming at V came to 1 base and at J to 6 bases, leaving 3 bases not matched to a gene. The V gene's germline CDR1 is DFQATT and CDR2 SNEGSKA (reference sequence).